This TCR beta chain was sequenced for a study of tumor-infiltrating lymphocytes in primary liver carcinoma. Starting material of about 450 ng total RNA yielded TCR beta cDNA via a constant-region primer. Generation of the TCR beta libraries relied on three nested multiplex PCR rounds using slightly modified ARM-PCR. Amplification in the first two PCR rounds was performed using TRBV1-TRBV30 forward primers and a C-beta reverse primer for approximately 10 cycles each. TCRdb itself ran the multiplex PCR reads through MiXCR, one entry per CDR3 protein. The data show around 120,000 distinct CDR3 sequences, with around 62% seen just once and roughly 9% held by the top ten. Unsorted bulk tissue of roughly 18-32 mg yielded co-extracted RNA and DNA. The proportion of viable tumor cells exceeded 75% in every tumor sample. Germline values: CDR1 SGHTA, CDR2 FQGTGA. Between the trimmed V and J ends, which lost 5 bases and 4 bases, there was a span of 9 bases. The CDR3 is 13 residues long.

Sequenced: liver tumor tissue from sampling region 1. Stated subset: tumor region T1, superior pole. The sequence came from a woman aged 55 to 70 with primary liver carcinoma and hepatitis B virus infection. The rearrangement joins TRBV7-3 to TRBJ2-1; TRBD2 is a possible D gene (5 bases). The CDR3 spells CASSRTAYNEQFF. The CDR3 bases are TGTGCCAGCAGCCGGACTGCTTACAATGAGCAGTTCTTC. The whole variable domain, filled in from reference TRBV7-3 and TRBJ2-1, reads GAGVSQTPSNKVTEKGKYVELRCDPISGHTALYWYRQSLGQGPEFLIYFQGTGAADDSGLPNDRFFAVRPEGSVSTLKIQRTERGDSAVYLCASSRTAYNEQFFGPGTRLTVL.